This passage covers 18 T cell receptor beta chains from one sample sequenced in a study of cytomegalovirus exposure and HLA in healthy donors. PCR primers comprised 60 Vbeta and 13 Jbeta primers. Assay used: immunoSEQ multiplex PCR; TCRdb lists only in-frame clones, some missing. The sample records 140,000 to 150,000 clones, more than 60% being singletons. The sequencing sample was made of PBMCs. Receptors originate from a male donor in good health and CMV-seronegative.

The chain couples TRBV6-5 to TRBJ1-2; no definite D call. Germline assignment: CDR1 MNHEY and CDR2 SVGAGI. V was shortened by 2 bases and J by 5 bases, with 12 bases between the two germline ends. The CDR3 contains 14 residues. The CDR3 region is CASSYAAGSYGYTF. The CDR3 bases are TGTGCCAGCAGTTACGCCGCGGGGAGTTATGGCTACACCTTC.

The chain carries TRBV7-9 and TRBJ2-2; weak D call: TRBD1 (5 bases). Trimming pared 5 bases from V and 2 bases from J, leaving 12 bases between. CDR3 size: 15 residues. In germline, CDR1 is SEHNR, CDR2 FQNEAQ (reference sequence). This CDR3 is CASSLVQGNTGELFF. The CDR3 coding sequence is TGTGCCAGCAGCCTAGTCCAGGGTAACACCGGGGAGCTGTTTTTT.

CDR3 sequence (DNA): TGTGCCTGGGGAGGCCGGGCAGATGGTGGCTACACCTTC. Its translation: CAWGGRADGGYTF. The V gene is TRBV2, the J gene TRBJ1-2, with D unclear. This CDR3 has 13 amino acids. V was shortened by 11 bases and J by 7 bases, with 20 bases between the two germline ends. Germline CDR1 is SNHLY and CDR2 is FYNNEI.

This clone was picked up a small number of times. This chain links TRBV7-8 with TRBJ2-1; D remains unclear. Between the trimmed V and J ends, which lost 4 bases and 0 bases, there was a span of 10 bases. The CDR3 extends over 15 amino acids. The germline gives CDR1 SGHVS, CDR2 FQNEAQ. Here the CDR3 reads CASSWVRSSYNEQFF. In DNA form, the CDR3 reads TGTGCCAGCAGCTGGGTAAGGAGCTCCTACAATGAGCAGTTCTTC.

This sequence joins TRBV6-4 and TRBJ2-3; the match to TRBD2 covers 14 bases. CDR3 length: 15 amino acids. V lost 4 bases, J lost 4 bases, and 1 base stayed unmatched. Germline values: CDR1 MRHNA, CDR2 SNTAGT. For the CDR3, the DNA is TGTGCCAGCAGTGTGACTAGCGGGGGGGCAGATACGCAGTATTTT. This encodes CASSVTSGGADTQYF.

This clone was detected only a few times. This chain joins TRBV28 and TRBJ1-1; 11 nucleotides match TRBD1. Germline CDR1 MDHEN, CDR2 SYDVKM. The ends lost 10 bases at V and 3 bases at J; junction bases unmatched: 7. This CDR3 spans 14 amino acids. The CDR3 protein is CATFSGQGDTEAFF. The CDR3 DNA reads TGTGCCACCTTTTCGGGACAGGGGGACACTGAAGCTTTCTTT. The variable domain in full, with the rest retrieved from reference TRBV28 and TRBJ1-1, is DVKVTQSSRYLVKRTGEKVFLECVQDMDHENMFWYRQDPGLGLRLIYFSYDVKMKEKGDIPEGYSVSREKKERFSLILESASTNQTSMYLCATFSGQGDTEAFFGQGTRLTVV.

The gene calls are TRBV9 and TRBJ1-4, with TRBD1 matching over 9 bases. The V and J ends lost 2 bases and 3 bases, in that order; junction bases with no gene match: 2. The CDR3 sequence is 15 residues long. The germline V gene has CDR1 SGDLS and CDR2 YYNGEE. CDR3 sequence (DNA): TGTGCCAGCAGCGTCCGGACAGGGGCTAATGAAAAACTGTTTTTT. It yields the protein CASSVRTGANEKLFF.

J is TRBJ2-2 and V is TRBV12-5, with D maybe TRBD2 (6 bases). CDR1 LGHNT and CDR2 FRNRAP come from the germline V gene. V was cut by 2 bases and J by 7 bases, with 17 bases left in between. This CDR3 has 16 residues. CDR3 region: CASGLSLGGSVGELFF. The CDR3 nucleotides are TGTGCTAGTGGTTTGTCCCTGGGAGGTTCTGTCGGGGAGCTGTTTTTT.

This sequence joins TRBV10-3 and TRBJ2-5, with D possibly being TRBD2 (6 bases). The germline V gene has CDR1 ENHRY and CDR2 SYGVKD. Trimming took 2 bases from V and 4 from J, leaving 14 bases between them. CDR3 length: 15 residues. CDR3 bases: TGTGCCATCAGTGAGCAGAGCAGGGAGGCAGAGACCCAGTACTTC. It encodes CAISEQSREAETQYF.

The chain uses TRBV18 and TRBJ1-2; 9 bases agree with TRBD1. The ends lost 8 bases at V and 7 bases at J; junction bases unmatched: 14. The CDR3 spans 15 residues. Germline V gene lookup returns CDR1 KGHSH and CDR2 LQKENI. In nucleotides, the CDR3 is TGTGCCAGCCCAGACAGGACGGGACAGGGTTCTGGCTACACCTTC. It encodes CASPDRTGQGSGYTF.

V usage is TRBV7-8 and J usage is TRBJ1-4, with a possible D match to TRBD1 (6 bases). Deletions cut 1 base from V and 7 bases from J, with 10 bases between. Germline assignment: CDR1 SGHVS and CDR2 FQNEAQ. The CDR3 length is 14 residues. The CDR3 sequence is CASSLGGLGEKLFF. CDR3 nucleotides: TGTGCCAGCAGCTTAGGGGGGCTTGGTGAAAAACTGTTTTTT.

The chain couples TRBV29-1 to TRBJ2-7; D is unresolved. Germline CDR1 SQVTM, CDR2 ANQGSEA. This CDR3 is 13 amino acids long. The V end was cut by 6 bases, the J end by 6 bases, with 18 bases between. The CDR3 DNA reads as TGCAGCGTGCAGGTTTCCTCCCCCGCCGAGCAGTACTTC. Its protein is CSVQVSSPAEQYF.

This sequence joins TRBV18 and TRBJ2-5; the D is unclear. The V end was cut by 6 bases, the J end by 4 bases, with 6 bases between. The CDR3 contains 11 residues. CDR1 is KGHSH and CDR2 is LQKENI in the germline V gene. CDR3 DNA sequence: TGTGCCAGCTCTTCCTTAGAGACCCAGTACTTC. This codes for CASSSLETQYF. The variable domain in full, with the rest retrieved from reference TRBV18 and TRBJ2-5, is NAGVMQNPRHLVRRRGQEARLRCSPMKGHSHVYWYRQLPEEGLKFMVYLQKENIIDESGMPKERFSAEFPKEGPSILRIQQVVRGDSAAYFCASSSLETQYFGPGTRLLVL.

Regarding this clone: The sample has other DNA sequences that encode this CDR3 too. This chain joins TRBV4-3 and TRBJ2-2; 10 positions agree with TRBD1. The CDR3 contains 17 residues. V dropped 4 bases and J dropped 5; count of bases not matched to a gene: 10. Germline V gene sequence: CDR1 LGHNA, CDR2 YSLEER. In DNA form, the CDR3 reads TGCGCCAGCAGCCCCCCTCCGACAGGGGGCAATACCGGGGAGCTGTTTTTT. Translated, it gives CASSPPPTGGNTGELFF.

As for this clone: The conserved final phenylalanine or tryptophan is absent from the CDR3, which likely points to a read error. The rearrangement links TRBV9 to TRBJ1-2; 9 positions match TRBD1. V dropped 5 bases and J dropped 7; count of bases not matched to a gene: 6. CDR3 length: 13 amino acids. Germline assignment: CDR1 SGDLS and CDR2 YYNGEE. The CDR3 nucleotides are TGTGCCAGCAGTGTTACAGGGGGCCGTGGCTACACCCTC. Translated: CASSVTGGRGYTL.

This rearrangement joins TRBV5-1 to TRBJ1-2; no firm D call. This CDR3 region has 14 residues. CDR1 is SGHRS, CDR2 YFSETQ, per germline. Trimming removed 5 bases from V and 4 bases from J, with 15 bases in between. This CDR3 reads CASSVQHPSYGYTF. In DNA, the CDR3 is TGCGCCAGCAGTGTCCAGCACCCTAGCTATGGCTACACCTTC.

This chain uses TRBV7-3 with TRBJ2-1; possibly TRBD1 for D (5 bases). Trimming stripped 5 bases from V and 7 bases from J, with 21 bases between. The CDR3 extends over 16 amino acids. Germline V gene lookup returns CDR1 SGHTA and CDR2 FQGTGA. The CDR3 DNA follows: TGTGCCAGCAGCGTAGCAGGGTCCCCATCCTTTAATGAGCAGTTCTTC. The encoded protein is CASSVAGSPSFNEQFF. The full variable domain, completed using reference TRBV7-3 and TRBJ2-1, is GAGVSQTPSNKVTEKGKYVELRCDPISGHTALYWYRQSLGQGPEFLIYFQGTGAADDSGLPNDRFFAVRPEGSVSTLKIQRTERGDSAVYLCASSVAGSPSFNEQFFGPGTRLTVL.

The chain combines TRBV28 with TRBJ1-3; D is unclear. The CDR3 totals 14 residues. V lost 4 bases, J lost 0 bases, and 7 bases lay in between. Germline CDR1 and CDR2: MDHEN and SYDVKM. CDR3 residues: CASSSGGSGNTIYF. CDR3 nucleotide sequence: TGTGCCAGCAGTTCCGGAGGCTCTGGAAACACCATATATTTT.